This TCR beta chain emerged from a study of CD8 T cells in Susac syndrome. Germline CDR1 SNHLY, CDR2 FYNNEI. V lost 8 bases and J 4 bases, leaving 9 bases between the germline ends. The CDR3 is made up of 12 amino acids. About 0.5 to 1 ug RNA was reverse transcribed with random hexamers. TCRdb ran MiXCR on the immunoSEQ multiplex PCR reads and lists one entry per CDR3 protein. The sample contains 200,000 to 250,000 distinct CDR3 sequences, 95% of which appear only once. The multiple sclerosis controls were treatment-naive patients, and their relapsing-remitting disease was stable or active. TEMRA cells underwent FACS enrichment and CD8+ and CD4+ T cells underwent negative isolation.

J is TRBJ1-5 and V is TRBV2, with D tentatively TRBD1 (5 bases). The clonotype comes from a human donor with multiple sclerosis. The specimen sequenced was CD4+ T cells from PBMCs. Written as DNA, the CDR3 is TGTGCCAGCGACGGGGGGAATCAGCCCCAGCATTTT. Its protein is CASDGGNQPQHF. Drawing the rest from reference TRBV2 and TRBJ1-5, the complete variable domain is EPEVTQTPSHQVTQMGQEVILRCVPISNHLYFYWYRQILGQKVEFLVSFYNNEISEKSEIFDDQFSVERPDGSNFTLKIRSTKLEDSAMYFCASDGGNQPQHFGDGTRLSIL.